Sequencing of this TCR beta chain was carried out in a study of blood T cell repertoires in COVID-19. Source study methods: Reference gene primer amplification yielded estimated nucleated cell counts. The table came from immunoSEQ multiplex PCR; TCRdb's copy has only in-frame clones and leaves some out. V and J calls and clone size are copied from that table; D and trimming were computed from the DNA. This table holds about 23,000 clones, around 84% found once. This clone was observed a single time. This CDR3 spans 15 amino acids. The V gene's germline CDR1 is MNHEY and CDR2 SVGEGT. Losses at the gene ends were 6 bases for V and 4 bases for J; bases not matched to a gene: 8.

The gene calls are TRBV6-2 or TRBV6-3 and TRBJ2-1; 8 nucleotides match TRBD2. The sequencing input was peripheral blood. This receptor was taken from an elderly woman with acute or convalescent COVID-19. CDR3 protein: CASSFTSGTYNEQFF. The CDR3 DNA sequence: TGTGCCAGCAGCTTCACTAGCGGCACATACAATGAGCAGTTCTTC.